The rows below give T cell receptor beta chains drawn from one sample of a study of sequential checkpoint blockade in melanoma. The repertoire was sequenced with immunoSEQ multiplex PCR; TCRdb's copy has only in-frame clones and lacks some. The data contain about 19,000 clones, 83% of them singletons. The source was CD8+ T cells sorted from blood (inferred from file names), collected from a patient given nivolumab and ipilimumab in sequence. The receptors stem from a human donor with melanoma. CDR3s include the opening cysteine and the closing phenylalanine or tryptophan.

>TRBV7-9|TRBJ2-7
CASTLGGLQGYEQYF
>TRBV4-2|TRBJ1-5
CASSQGTYSNQPQHF
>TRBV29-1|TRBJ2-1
CSVVAGGPVNEQFF
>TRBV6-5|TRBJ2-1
CASSYGRGGNEQFF
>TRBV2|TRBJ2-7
CASSEESFVLYEQYF
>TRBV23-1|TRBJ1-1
CASTPQDTEAFF
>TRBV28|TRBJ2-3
CASSTGRDTDTQYF
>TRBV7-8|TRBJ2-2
CASSLGRGANTGELFF
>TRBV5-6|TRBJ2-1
CASSGGLAGVYSYNEQFF
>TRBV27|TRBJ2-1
CASSQRSTGYNEQFF